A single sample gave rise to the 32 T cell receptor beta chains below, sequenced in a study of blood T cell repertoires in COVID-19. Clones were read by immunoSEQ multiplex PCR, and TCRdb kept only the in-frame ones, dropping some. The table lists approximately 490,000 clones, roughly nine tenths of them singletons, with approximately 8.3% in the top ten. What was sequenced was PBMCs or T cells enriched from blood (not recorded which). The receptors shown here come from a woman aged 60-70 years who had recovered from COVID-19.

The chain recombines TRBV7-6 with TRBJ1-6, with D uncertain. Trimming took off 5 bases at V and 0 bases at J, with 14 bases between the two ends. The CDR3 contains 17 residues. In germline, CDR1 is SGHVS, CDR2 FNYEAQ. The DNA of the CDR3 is TGTGCCAGCAGCCCAGTTCAGGATAGCTCCTATAATTCACCCCTCCACTTT. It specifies CASSPVQDSSYNSPLHF. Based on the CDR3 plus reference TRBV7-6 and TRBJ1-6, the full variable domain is GAGVSQSPRYKVTKRGQDVALRCDPISGHVSLYWYRQALGQGPEFLTYFNYEAQQDKSGLPNDRFSAERPEGSISTLTIQRTEQRDSAMYRCASSPVQDSSYNSPLHFGNGTRLTVT.

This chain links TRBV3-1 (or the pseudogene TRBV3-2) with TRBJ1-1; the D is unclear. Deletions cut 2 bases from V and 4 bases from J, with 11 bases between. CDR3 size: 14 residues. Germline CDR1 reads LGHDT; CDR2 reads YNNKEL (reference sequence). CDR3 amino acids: CASSQPGGITEAFF. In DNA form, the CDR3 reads TGTGCCAGCAGCCAACCTGGAGGCATCACTGAAGCTTTCTTT.

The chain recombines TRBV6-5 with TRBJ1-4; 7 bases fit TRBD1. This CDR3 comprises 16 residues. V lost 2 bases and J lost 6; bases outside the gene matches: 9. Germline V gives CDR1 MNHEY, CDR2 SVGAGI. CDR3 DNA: TGTGCCAGCAGTTACGCCAGGGGGATTGGGGATGAAAAACTGTTTTTT. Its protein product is CASSYARGIGDEKLFF.

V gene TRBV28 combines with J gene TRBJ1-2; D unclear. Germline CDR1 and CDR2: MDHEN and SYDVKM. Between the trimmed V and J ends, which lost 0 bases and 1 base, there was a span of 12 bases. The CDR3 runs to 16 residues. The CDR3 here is CASSLWGRDVNYGYTF. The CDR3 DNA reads TGTGCCAGCAGTTTATGGGGGAGGGATGTTAACTATGGCTACACCTTC.

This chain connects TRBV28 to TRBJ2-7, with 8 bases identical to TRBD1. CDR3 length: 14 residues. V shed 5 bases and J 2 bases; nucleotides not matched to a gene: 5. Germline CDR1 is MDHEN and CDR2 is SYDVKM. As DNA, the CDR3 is TGTGCCAGCAGTCCGCGGACAGGGACCTACGAGCAGTACGTC. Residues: CASSPRTGTYEQYV.

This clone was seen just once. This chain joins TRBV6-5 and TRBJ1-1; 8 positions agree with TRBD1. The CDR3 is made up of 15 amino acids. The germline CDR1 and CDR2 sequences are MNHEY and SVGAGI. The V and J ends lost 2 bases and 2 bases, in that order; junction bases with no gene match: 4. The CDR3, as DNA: TGTGCCAGCAGTTACCAGACAGGGGCAAACACTGAAGCTTTCTTT. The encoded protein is CASSYQTGANTEAFF.

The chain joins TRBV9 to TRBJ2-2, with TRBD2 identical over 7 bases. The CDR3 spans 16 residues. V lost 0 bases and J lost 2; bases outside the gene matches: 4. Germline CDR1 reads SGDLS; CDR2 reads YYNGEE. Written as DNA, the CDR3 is TGTGCCAGCAGCGTAGACCGGGACTACAACACCGGGGAGCTGTTTTTT. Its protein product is CASSVDRDYNTGELFF.

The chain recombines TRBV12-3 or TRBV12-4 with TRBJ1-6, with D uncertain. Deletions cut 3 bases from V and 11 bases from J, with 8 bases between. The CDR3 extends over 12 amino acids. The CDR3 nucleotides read TGTGCCAGCAGTTTTGGGGAGGCACCCCTCCACTTT. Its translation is CASSFGEAPLHF.

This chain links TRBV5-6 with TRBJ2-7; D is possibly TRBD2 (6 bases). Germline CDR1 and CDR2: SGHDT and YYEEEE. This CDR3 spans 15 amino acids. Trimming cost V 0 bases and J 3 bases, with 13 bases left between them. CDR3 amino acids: CASSLGFRGNYEQYV. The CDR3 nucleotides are TGTGCCAGCAGCTTGGGGTTCCGGGGGAACTACGAGCAGTACGTC.

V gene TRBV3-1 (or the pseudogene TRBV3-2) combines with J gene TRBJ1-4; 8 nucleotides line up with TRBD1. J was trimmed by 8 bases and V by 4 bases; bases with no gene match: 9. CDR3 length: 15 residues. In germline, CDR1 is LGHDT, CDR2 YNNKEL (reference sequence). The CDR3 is CASSRRQGLQEKLFF. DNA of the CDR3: TGTGCCAGCAGCCGCCGACAGGGGCTGCAAGAAAAACTGTTTTTT.

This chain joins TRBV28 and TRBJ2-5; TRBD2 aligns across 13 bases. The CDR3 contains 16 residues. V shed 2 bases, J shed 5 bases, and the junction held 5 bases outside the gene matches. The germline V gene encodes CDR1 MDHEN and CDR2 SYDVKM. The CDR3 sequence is CASSLTSGGAVETQYF. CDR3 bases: TGTGCCAGCAGTTTAACTAGCGGGGGGGCGGTTGAGACCCAGTACTTC.

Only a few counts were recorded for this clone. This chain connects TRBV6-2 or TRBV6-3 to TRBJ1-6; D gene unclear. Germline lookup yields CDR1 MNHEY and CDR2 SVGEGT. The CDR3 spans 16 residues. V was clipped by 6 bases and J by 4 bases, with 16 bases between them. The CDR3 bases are TGTGCCAGCAGCCCCCTGATGGGAGGGTATAATTCACCCCTCCACTTT. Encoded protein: CASSPLMGGYNSPLHF.

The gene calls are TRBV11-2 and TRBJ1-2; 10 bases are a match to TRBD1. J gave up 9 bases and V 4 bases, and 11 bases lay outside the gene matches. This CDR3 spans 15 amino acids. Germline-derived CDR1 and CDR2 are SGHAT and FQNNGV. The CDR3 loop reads CASSSVPGTGVRYTF. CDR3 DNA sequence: TGTGCCAGCAGCTCCGTTCCCGGGACAGGGGTCCGCTACACCTTC.

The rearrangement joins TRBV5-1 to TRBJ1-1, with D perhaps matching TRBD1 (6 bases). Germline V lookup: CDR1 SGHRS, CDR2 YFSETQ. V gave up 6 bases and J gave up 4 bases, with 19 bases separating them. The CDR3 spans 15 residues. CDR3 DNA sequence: TGCGCCAGCATCCCCAGGCTTACAGGGATCACTGAAGCTTTCTTT. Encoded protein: CASIPRLTGITEAFF.

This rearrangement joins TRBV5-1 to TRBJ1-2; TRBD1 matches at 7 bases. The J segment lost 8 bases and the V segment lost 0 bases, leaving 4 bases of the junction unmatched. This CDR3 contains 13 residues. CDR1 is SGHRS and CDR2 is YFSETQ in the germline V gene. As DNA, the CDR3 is TGCGCCAGCAGCTTGGACAGGGGAAAAGGCTACACCTTC. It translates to CASSLDRGKGYTF.

The DNA of the CDR3 is TGTGCCAGCAGCCAAGTCAGGGGGCTTGAGCAGTTCTTC. As protein: CASSQVRGLEQFF. The chain recombines TRBV3-1 (or the pseudogene TRBV3-2) with TRBJ2-1, with 8 bases aligning to TRBD1. This CDR3 comprises 13 residues. V shed 1 base, J shed 9 bases, and the junction held 2 bases outside the gene matches. CDR1 is LGHDT and CDR2 is YNNKEL in the germline V gene (reference sequence).

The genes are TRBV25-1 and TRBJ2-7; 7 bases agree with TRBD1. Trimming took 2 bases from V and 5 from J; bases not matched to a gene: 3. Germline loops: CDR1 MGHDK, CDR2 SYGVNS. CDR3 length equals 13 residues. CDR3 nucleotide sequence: TGTGCCAGCAGTGAAGTGACAGGGAACGAGCAGTACTTC. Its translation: CASSEVTGNEQYF.

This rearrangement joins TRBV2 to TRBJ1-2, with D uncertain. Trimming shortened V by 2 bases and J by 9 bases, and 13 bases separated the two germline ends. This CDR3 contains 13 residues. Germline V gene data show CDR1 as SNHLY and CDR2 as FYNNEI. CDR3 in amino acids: CASSESAVGRYTF. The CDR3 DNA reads TGTGCCAGCAGTGAAAGCGCGGTAGGCCGCTACACCTTC.

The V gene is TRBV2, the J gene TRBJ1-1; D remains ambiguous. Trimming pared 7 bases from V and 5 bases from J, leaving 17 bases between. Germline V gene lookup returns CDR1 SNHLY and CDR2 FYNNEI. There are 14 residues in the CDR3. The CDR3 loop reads CASTLGGGMTEAFF. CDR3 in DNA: TGTGCCAGCACTCTTGGTGGAGGAATGACTGAAGCTTTCTTT. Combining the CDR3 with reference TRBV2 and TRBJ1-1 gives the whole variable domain EPEVTQTPSHQVTQMGQEVILRCVPISNHLYFYWYRQILGQKVEFLVSFYNNEISEKSEIFDDQFSVERPDGSNFTLKIRSTKLEDSAMYFCASTLGGGMTEAFFGQGTRLTVV.

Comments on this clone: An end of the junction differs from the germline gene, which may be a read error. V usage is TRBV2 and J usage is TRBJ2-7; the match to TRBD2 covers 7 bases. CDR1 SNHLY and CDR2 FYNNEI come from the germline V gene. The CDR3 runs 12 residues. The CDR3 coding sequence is TGTGCCAGCAGAGGGGAGGGATCATCTCTCGACTTC. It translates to CASRGEGSSLDF.

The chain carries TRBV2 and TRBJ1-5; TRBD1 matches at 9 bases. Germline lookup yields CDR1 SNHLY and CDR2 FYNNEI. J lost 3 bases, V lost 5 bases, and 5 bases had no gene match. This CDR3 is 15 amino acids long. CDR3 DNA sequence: TGTGCCAGCAGTAAGGACAGGGGATTCAATCAGCCCCAGCATTTT. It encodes CASSKDRGFNQPQHF.

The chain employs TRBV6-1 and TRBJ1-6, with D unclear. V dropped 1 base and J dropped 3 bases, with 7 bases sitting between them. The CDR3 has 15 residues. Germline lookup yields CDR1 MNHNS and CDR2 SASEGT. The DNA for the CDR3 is TGTGCCAGCAGTGAAGTCGTCAGCTATAATTCACCCCTCCACTTT. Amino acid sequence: CASSEVVSYNSPLHF.

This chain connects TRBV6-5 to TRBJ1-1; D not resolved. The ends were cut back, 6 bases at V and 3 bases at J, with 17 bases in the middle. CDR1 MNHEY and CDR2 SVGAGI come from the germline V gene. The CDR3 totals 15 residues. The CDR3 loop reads CASSPPRGPYTEAFF. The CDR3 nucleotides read TGTGCCAGCAGCCCCCCCAGAGGCCCGTACACTGAAGCTTTCTTT.

DNA for the CDR3: TGTGCCAGCAGCCCCGGACAGGGGACTAATGAAAAACTGTTTTTT. Translating gives CASSPGQGTNEKLFF. The J gene is TRBJ1-4, the V gene TRBV28; TRBD1 matches at 9 bases. This CDR3 spans 15 amino acids. CDR1 is MDHEN, CDR2 SYDVKM, per germline. Unmatched junction bases numbered 4, after V lost 6 bases and J lost 2 bases.

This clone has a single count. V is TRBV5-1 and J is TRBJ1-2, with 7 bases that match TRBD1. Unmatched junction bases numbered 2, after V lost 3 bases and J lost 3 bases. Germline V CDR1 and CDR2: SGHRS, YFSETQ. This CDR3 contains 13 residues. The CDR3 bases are TGCGCCAGCAGCTCGGACAGGCACTATGGCTACACCTTC. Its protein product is CASSSDRHYGYTF.

CDR3 loop: CASSPGLAGAAQFF. The CDR3 coding sequence is TGTGCCAGCAGCCCAGGGCTAGCGGGGGCTGCGCAGTTCTTC. The chain recombines TRBV14 with TRBJ2-1; TRBD2 matches 10 bases. CDR1 SGHDN and CDR2 FVKESK come from the germline V gene. V lost 4 bases, J lost 12 bases, and 9 bases stayed unmatched. The CDR3 loop spans 14 amino acids. Looking up the rest from reference TRBV14 and TRBJ2-1 gives the full variable domain: EAGVTQFPSHSVIEKGQTVTLRCDPISGHDNLYWYRRVMGKEIKFLLHFVKESKQDESGMPNNRFLAERTGGTYSTLKVQPAELEDSGVYFCASSPGLAGAAQFFGPGTRLTVL.

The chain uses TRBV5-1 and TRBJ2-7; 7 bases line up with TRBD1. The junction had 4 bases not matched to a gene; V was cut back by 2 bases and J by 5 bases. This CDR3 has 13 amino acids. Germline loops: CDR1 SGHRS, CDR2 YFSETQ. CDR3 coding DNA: TGCGCCAGCAGCTTCCGACAGGGCGACGAGCAGTACTTC. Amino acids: CASSFRQGDEQYF.

The CDR3 region has the DNA TGCGCCAGCAGCTTGAAGAGCGGGGATGAATCCTACGAGCAGTACTTC. Residues: CASSLKSGDESYEQYF. J is TRBJ2-7 and V is TRBV5-1, with 7 bases that match TRBD2. The CDR3 extends over 16 amino acids. V was pared by 1 base and J by 1 base, with 8 bases of the junction left unmatched. Per the germline V gene, CDR1 is SGHRS and CDR2 is YFSETQ.

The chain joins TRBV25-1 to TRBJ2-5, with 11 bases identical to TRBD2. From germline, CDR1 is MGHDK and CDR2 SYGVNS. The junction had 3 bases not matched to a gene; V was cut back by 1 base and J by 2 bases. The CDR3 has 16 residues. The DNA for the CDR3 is TGTGCCAGCAGTGAATGGATAGCGGGGGGGCAAGAGACCCAGTACTTC. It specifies CASSEWIAGGQETQYF.

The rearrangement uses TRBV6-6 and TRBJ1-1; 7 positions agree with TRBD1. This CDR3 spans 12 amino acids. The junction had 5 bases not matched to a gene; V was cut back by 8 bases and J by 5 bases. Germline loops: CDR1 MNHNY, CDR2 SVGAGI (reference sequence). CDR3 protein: CASLQGGTEAFF. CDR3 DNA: TGTGCCAGCCTCCAGGGGGGAACTGAAGCTTTCTTT.

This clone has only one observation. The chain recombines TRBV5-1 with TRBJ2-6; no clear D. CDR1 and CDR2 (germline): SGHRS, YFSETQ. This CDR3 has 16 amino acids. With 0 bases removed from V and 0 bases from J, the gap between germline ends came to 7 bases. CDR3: CASSLDFRSGANVLTF. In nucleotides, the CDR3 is TGCGCCAGCAGCTTGGATTTCCGCTCTGGGGCCAACGTCCTGACTTTC.

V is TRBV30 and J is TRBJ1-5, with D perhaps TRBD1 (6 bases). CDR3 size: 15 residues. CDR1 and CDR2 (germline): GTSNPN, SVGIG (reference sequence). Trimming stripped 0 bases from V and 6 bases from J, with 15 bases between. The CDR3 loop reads CAWSVQGGSGQPQHF. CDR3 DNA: TGTGCCTGGAGTGTACAGGGAGGGAGTGGTCAGCCCCAGCATTTT.